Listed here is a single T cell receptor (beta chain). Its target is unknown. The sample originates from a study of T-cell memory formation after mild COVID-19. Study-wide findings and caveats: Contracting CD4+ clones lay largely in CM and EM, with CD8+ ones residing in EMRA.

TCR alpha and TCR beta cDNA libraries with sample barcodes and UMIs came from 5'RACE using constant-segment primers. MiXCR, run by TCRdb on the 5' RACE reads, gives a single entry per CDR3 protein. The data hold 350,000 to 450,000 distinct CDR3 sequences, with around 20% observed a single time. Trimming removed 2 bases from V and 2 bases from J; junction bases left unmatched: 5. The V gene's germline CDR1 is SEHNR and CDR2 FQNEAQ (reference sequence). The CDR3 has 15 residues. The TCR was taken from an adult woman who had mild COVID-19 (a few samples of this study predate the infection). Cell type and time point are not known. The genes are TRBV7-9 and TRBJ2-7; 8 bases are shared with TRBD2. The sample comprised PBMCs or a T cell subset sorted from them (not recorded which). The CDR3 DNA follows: TGTGCCAGCAGCTTACCTAGCGGGTGGGCCTACGAGCAGTACTTC. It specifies CASSLPSGWAYEQYF.